These T cell receptor beta chains were read from a single sample in a study of beta chain features in type 1 diabetes. Clones were read by immunoSEQ multiplex PCR, and TCRdb kept only the in-frame ones, dropping some. The sample records about 160,000 clones, less than 9.5% being singletons. The sequencing input was central memory CD4+ T cells from blood. All receptors derive from a woman aged 18-29 years in good health. The CDR3 runs from the conserved cysteine through the conserved F or W. Each record gives: D gene, J gene, clone size, V gene, CDR3 protein, CDR3 DNA. The D gene is left open where the match is weak. Size is omitted from some rows. Given values are once, few, many or a class for expanded clones.

d_call: TRBD2
j_call: TRBJ2-5
clone_size: -
v_call: TRBV5-1
cdr3_aa: CASSSSSGGALFQETQYF
cdr3_nt: TGCGCCAGCAGCTCTTCTAGCGGGGGGGCCCTCTTCCAAGAGACCCAGTACTTC

d_call: TRBD1
j_call: TRBJ1-5
clone_size: -
v_call: TRBV11-2
cdr3_aa: CASSPTGNQPQHF
cdr3_nt: TGTGCCAGCAGCCCGACAGGGAACCAGCCCCAGCATTTT

d_call: TRBD1
j_call: TRBJ2-7
clone_size: -
v_call: TRBV7-9
cdr3_aa: CASSLGQAASYEQYF
cdr3_nt: TGTGCCAGCAGCTTGGGACAGGCAGCCTCCTACGAGCAGTACTTC

d_call: -
j_call: TRBJ2-1
clone_size: few
v_call: TRBV4-1
cdr3_aa: CASSLGLPRDPYNEQFF
cdr3_nt: TGCGCCAGCAGCCTTGGACTACCTCGGGATCCTTACAATGAGCAGTTCTTC

d_call: -
j_call: TRBJ2-7
clone_size: -
v_call: TRBV5-1
cdr3_aa: CASSLVGRDEQYF
cdr3_nt: TGCGCCAGCAGCTTGGTGGGTCGGGACGAGCAGTACTTC

d_call: TRBD2
j_call: TRBJ2-5
clone_size: -
v_call: TRBV6-5
cdr3_aa: CASSSGGEGEETQYF
cdr3_nt: TGTGCCAGCAGTTCAGGAGGGGAGGGCGAGGAGACCCAGTACTTC

d_call: -
j_call: TRBJ2-1
clone_size: -
v_call: TRBV6-5
cdr3_aa: CASNSEVGREQFF
cdr3_nt: TGTGCCAGCAACTCAGAGGTGGGGAGGGAGCAGTTCTTC

d_call: TRBD1
j_call: TRBJ1-2
clone_size: few
v_call: TRBV4-1
cdr3_aa: CASSQPFRDSVYGYTF
cdr3_nt: TGCGCCAGCAGCCAACCCTTCCGGGACAGCGTCTATGGCTACACCTTC

d_call: -
j_call: TRBJ1-2
clone_size: -
v_call: TRBV7-6
cdr3_aa: CASSLGSGHSYGYTF
cdr3_nt: TGTGCCAGCAGCTTAGGGTCCGGACATAGCTATGGCTACACCTTC

d_call: -
j_call: TRBJ2-1
clone_size: few
v_call: TRBV25-1
cdr3_aa: CASSEGLPLYNEQFF
cdr3_nt: TGTGCCAGCAGTGAAGGCCTCCCCCTCTACAATGAGCAGTTCTTC

d_call: -
j_call: TRBJ1-2
clone_size: few
v_call: TRBV21-1
cdr3_aa: CASRTVNYGYTF
cdr3_nt: TGTGCCAGCCGGACAGTTAACTATGGCTACACCTTC

d_call: TRBD1
j_call: TRBJ2-7
clone_size: few
v_call: TRBV19
cdr3_aa: CASRPGQGAYEQYF
cdr3_nt: TGTGCCAGTAGGCCGGGACAGGGGGCCTACGAGCAGTACTTC

d_call: -
j_call: TRBJ2-2
clone_size: few
v_call: TRBV5-1
cdr3_aa: CASSLLIGEGGELFF
cdr3_nt: TGCGCCAGCAGCCTCTTGATAGGGGAAGGCGGGGAGCTGTTTTTT

d_call: -
j_call: TRBJ1-1
clone_size: few
v_call: TRBV18
cdr3_aa: CASSPRGNTEAFF
cdr3_nt: TGTGCCAGCTCACCACGCGGGAACACTGAAGCTTTCTTT

d_call: -
j_call: TRBJ2-2
clone_size: -
v_call: TRBV30
cdr3_aa: CAWNLVSGELFF
cdr3_nt: TGTGCCTGGAATCTGGTTAGCGGGGAGCTGTTTTTT

d_call: -
j_call: TRBJ2-3
clone_size: -
v_call: TRBV29-1
cdr3_aa: CSVVGVPGHRTDTQYF
cdr3_nt: TGCAGCGTTGTGGGGGTACCGGGACATCGCACAGATACGCAGTATTTT

d_call: TRBD2
j_call: TRBJ2-5
clone_size: -
v_call: TRBV5-1
cdr3_aa: CASSTPSGRGETQYF
cdr3_nt: TGCGCCAGCAGCACCCCTAGCGGGAGAGGGGAGACCCAGTACTTC

d_call: -
j_call: TRBJ2-2
clone_size: few
v_call: TRBV19
cdr3_aa: CASSNPNTGELFF
cdr3_nt: TGTGCCAGTAGTAATCCTAACACCGGGGAGCTGTTTTTT

d_call: TRBD1
j_call: TRBJ2-2
clone_size: -
v_call: TRBV5-1
cdr3_aa: CASRSGTGNTGELFF
cdr3_nt: TGCGCCAGCAGATCCGGGACAGGGAACACCGGGGAGCTGTTTTTT

d_call: -
j_call: TRBJ1-2
clone_size: few
v_call: TRBV11-3
cdr3_aa: CASSLLWRSGVISYGYTF
cdr3_nt: TGTGCCAGCAGCTTATTATGGCGATCAGGGGTTATTTCCTATGGCTACACCTTC

d_call: -
j_call: TRBJ1-1
clone_size: -
v_call: TRBV15
cdr3_aa: CATSSDLGGLRENTEAFF
cdr3_nt: TGTGCCACCAGCAGTGATCTGGGGGGGCTTCGGGAGAACACTGAAGCTTTCTTT

d_call: TRBD1
j_call: TRBJ1-1
clone_size: -
v_call: TRBV5-1
cdr3_aa: CASSGQGRNTEAFF
cdr3_nt: TGCGCCAGCAGCGGACAGGGGCGCAACACTGAAGCTTTCTTT

d_call: TRBD1
j_call: TRBJ1-5
clone_size: few
v_call: TRBV7-3
cdr3_aa: CASSYDRGHSNQPQHF
cdr3_nt: TGTGCCAGCAGTTATGACAGGGGCCATAGCAATCAGCCCCAGCATTTT

d_call: -
j_call: TRBJ2-4
clone_size: few
v_call: TRBV6-5
cdr3_aa: CASSSPLLAKNIQYF
cdr3_nt: TGTGCCAGCAGTTCCCCCCTTTTAGCCAAAAACATTCAGTACTTC

d_call: -
j_call: TRBJ1-1
clone_size: -
v_call: TRBV29-1
cdr3_aa: CSAGLMNTEAFF
cdr3_nt: TGCAGCGCCGGACTGATGAACACTGAAGCTTTCTTT

d_call: -
j_call: TRBJ1-1
clone_size: -
v_call: TRBV9
cdr3_aa: CASSVSGRLGGEAFF
cdr3_nt: TGTGCCAGCAGCGTTTCAGGACGGCTCGGGGGGGAAGCTTTCTTT

d_call: -
j_call: TRBJ1-1
clone_size: few
v_call: TRBV12-5
cdr3_aa: CASGSTPGTEAFF
cdr3_nt: TGTGCTAGTGGTTCGACCCCAGGGACTGAAGCTTTCTTT

d_call: TRBD1
j_call: TRBJ1-2
clone_size: -
v_call: TRBV6-7
cdr3_aa: CASSYRQGLEGYTF
cdr3_nt: TGTGCCAGCAGTTACCGACAGGGGCTGGAAGGCTACACCTTC

d_call: -
j_call: TRBJ1-4
clone_size: -
v_call: TRBV7-3
cdr3_aa: CASSCYAEKLFF
cdr3_nt: TGTGCCAGCAGCTGCTACGCTGAAAAACTGTTTTTT

d_call: TRBD2
j_call: TRBJ2-1
clone_size: -
v_call: TRBV13
cdr3_aa: CASSAGLAGLNEQFF
cdr3_nt: TGTGCCAGCAGCGCGGGACTAGCGGGGCTGAATGAGCAGTTCTTC

d_call: -
j_call: TRBJ1-1
clone_size: -
v_call: TRBV2
cdr3_aa: CASLYSTEAFF
cdr3_nt: TGTGCCAGCCTATACAGCACTGAAGCTTTCTTT

d_call: -
j_call: TRBJ2-3
clone_size: few
v_call: TRBV19
cdr3_aa: CASSIEGYPRPDTQYF
cdr3_nt: TGTGCCAGTAGTATAGAGGGCTATCCCCGACCAGATACGCAGTATTTT

d_call: -
j_call: TRBJ2-7
clone_size: -
v_call: TRBV5-4
cdr3_aa: CASSFDRASYEQYF
cdr3_nt: TGTGCCAGCAGCTTCGACAGAGCCTCCTACGAGCAGTACTTC

d_call: TRBD1
j_call: TRBJ1-1
clone_size: -
v_call: TRBV30
cdr3_aa: CAWGTGGSTEAFF
cdr3_nt: TGTGCCTGGGGGACAGGGGGGAGTACTGAAGCTTTCTTT

d_call: TRBD1
j_call: TRBJ1-1
clone_size: -
v_call: TRBV7-2
cdr3_aa: CASGSQGGWSTEAFF
cdr3_nt: TGTGCCAGCGGCTCCCAGGGGGGATGGAGCACTGAAGCTTTCTTT

d_call: -
j_call: TRBJ2-7
clone_size: -
v_call: TRBV19
cdr3_aa: CASSKQGGLYEQYF
cdr3_nt: TGTGCCAGTAGTAAACAGGGTGGCCTCTACGAGCAGTACTTC

d_call: TRBD1
j_call: TRBJ1-2
clone_size: few
v_call: TRBV15
cdr3_aa: CATSRDRGTGQNYGYTF
cdr3_nt: TGTGCCACCAGCAGAGATCGGGGGACAGGGCAGAACTATGGCTACACCTTC

d_call: TRBD2
j_call: TRBJ2-7
clone_size: few
v_call: TRBV11-2
cdr3_aa: CASSYSSGRSSYEQYF
cdr3_nt: TGTGCCAGCAGCTACTCTAGCGGGAGGAGCTCCTACGAGCAGTACTTC

d_call: -
j_call: TRBJ1-5
clone_size: few
v_call: TRBV19
cdr3_aa: CASRADGAEPQHF
cdr3_nt: TGTGCCAGTAGAGCTGACGGTGCGGAGCCCCAGCATTTT

d_call: -
j_call: TRBJ2-3
clone_size: -
v_call: TRBV6-5
cdr3_aa: CASRRTGSTDTQYF
cdr3_nt: TGTGCCAGCAGAAGGACGGGATCCACAGATACGCAGTATTTT

d_call: -
j_call: TRBJ2-3
clone_size: -
v_call: TRBV14
cdr3_aa: CASSPLISTDTQYF
cdr3_nt: TGTGCCAGCAGCCCACTTATTAGCACAGATACGCAGTATTTT

d_call: -
j_call: TRBJ2-7
clone_size: few
v_call: TRBV25-1
cdr3_aa: CASSDGTYTYEQYF
cdr3_nt: TGTGCCAGCAGTGACGGGACATATACCTACGAGCAGTACTTC

d_call: -
j_call: TRBJ1-2
clone_size: few
v_call: TRBV7-2
cdr3_aa: CASTSSDSYNYGYTF
cdr3_nt: TGTGCCAGCACCTCGTCCGACAGCTACAACTATGGCTACACCTTC

d_call: -
j_call: TRBJ2-2
clone_size: few
v_call: TRBV19
cdr3_aa: CASSLRTWGNTGELFF
cdr3_nt: TGTGCCAGTAGTCTAAGGACATGGGGGAACACCGGGGAGCTGTTTTTT

d_call: TRBD1
j_call: TRBJ2-2
clone_size: few
v_call: TRBV19
cdr3_aa: CASKGQGSTGELFF
cdr3_nt: TGTGCCAGTAAGGGACAGGGATCCACCGGGGAGCTGTTTTTT

d_call: TRBD1
j_call: TRBJ1-2
clone_size: -
v_call: TRBV30
cdr3_aa: CAWSARQGTFNYGYTF
cdr3_nt: TGTGCCTGGAGTGCCCGACAGGGGACTTTTAACTATGGCTACACCTTC

d_call: -
j_call: TRBJ1-1
clone_size: -
v_call: TRBV6-5
cdr3_aa: CASSPRNTEAFF
cdr3_nt: TGTGCCAGCAGTCCCCGGAACACTGAAGCTTTCTTT

d_call: TRBD2
j_call: TRBJ2-5
clone_size: few
v_call: TRBV2
cdr3_aa: CASRPGLAGGMRETQYF
cdr3_nt: TGTGCCAGCCGCCCGGGACTAGCGGGAGGCATGCGAGAGACCCAGTACTTC

d_call: -
j_call: TRBJ2-3
clone_size: -
v_call: TRBV30
cdr3_aa: CAWSVGLAADTQYF
cdr3_nt: TGTGCCTGGAGTGTAGGGCTAGCAGCCGATACGCAGTATTTT

d_call: TRBD2
j_call: TRBJ2-5
clone_size: -
v_call: TRBV11-2
cdr3_aa: CASSLVLIAGEGETQYF
cdr3_nt: TGTGCCAGCAGCTTAGTTCTGATAGCGGGGGAGGGAGAGACCCAGTACTTC

d_call: -
j_call: TRBJ1-2
clone_size: few
v_call: TRBV4-2
cdr3_aa: CASSQATSANYGYTF
cdr3_nt: TGTGCCAGCAGCCAAGCGACATCAGCTAACTATGGCTACACCTTC

d_call: TRBD1
j_call: TRBJ2-5
clone_size: -
v_call: TRBV2
cdr3_aa: CASSGNRGGETQYF
cdr3_nt: TGTGCCAGCAGTGGAAACAGGGGTGGGGAGACCCAGTACTTC

d_call: TRBD1
j_call: TRBJ1-5
clone_size: -
v_call: TRBV10-3
cdr3_aa: CAISEGQGTNQPQHF
cdr3_nt: TGTGCCATCAGTGAGGGACAGGGTACGAATCAGCCCCAGCATTTT

d_call: -
j_call: TRBJ2-2
clone_size: few
v_call: TRBV7-9
cdr3_aa: CASSLGAVNTGELFF
cdr3_nt: TGTGCCAGCAGCTTAGGTGCGGTTAACACCGGGGAGCTGTTTTTT

d_call: TRBD2
j_call: TRBJ2-7
clone_size: few
v_call: TRBV7-2
cdr3_aa: CASSFPSGSSYEQYF
cdr3_nt: TGTGCCAGCAGCTTCCCTAGCGGGAGCTCCTACGAGCAGTACTTC

d_call: -
j_call: TRBJ1-1
clone_size: few
v_call: TRBV7-2
cdr3_aa: CASKTSGEGTEAFF
cdr3_nt: TGTGCCAGCAAAACTTCGGGTGAGGGCACTGAAGCTTTCTTT

d_call: -
j_call: TRBJ1-6
clone_size: -
v_call: TRBV19
cdr3_aa: CASRGANNSPLHF
cdr3_nt: TGTGCCAGTAGGGGCGCGAATAATTCACCCCTCCACTTT

d_call: TRBD1
j_call: TRBJ1-1
clone_size: medium-sized
v_call: TRBV28
cdr3_aa: CASSRTGMNTEAFF
cdr3_nt: TGTGCCAGCAGCCGGACAGGGATGAACACTGAAGCTTTCTTT

d_call: TRBD2
j_call: TRBJ2-5
clone_size: few
v_call: TRBV5-1
cdr3_aa: CASSISLSSGQETQYF
cdr3_nt: TGCGCCAGCAGCATAAGCCTCTCTAGCGGTCAAGAGACCCAGTACTTC

d_call: TRBD2
j_call: TRBJ2-7
clone_size: many
v_call: TRBV2
cdr3_aa: CASRTSGTFSYEQYF
cdr3_nt: TGTGCCAGCAGAACTAGCGGGACCTTTTCCTACGAGCAGTACTTC